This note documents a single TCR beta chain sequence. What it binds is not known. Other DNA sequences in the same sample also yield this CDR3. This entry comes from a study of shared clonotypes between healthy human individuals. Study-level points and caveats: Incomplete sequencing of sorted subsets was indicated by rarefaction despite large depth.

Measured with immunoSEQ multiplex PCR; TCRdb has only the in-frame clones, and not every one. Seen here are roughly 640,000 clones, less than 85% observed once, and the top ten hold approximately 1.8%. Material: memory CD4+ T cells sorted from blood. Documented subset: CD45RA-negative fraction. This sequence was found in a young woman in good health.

Here the CDR3 DNA reads TGCGCCAGCAGCTCGGACTCAGCCTCCTACAATGAGCAGTTCTTC. Protein: CASSSDSASYNEQFF. The gene calls are TRBV5-1 and TRBJ2-1; a possible D gene is TRBD2 (5 bases). The CDR3 runs 15 residues. The V gene's germline CDR1 is SGHRS and CDR2 YFSETQ. The germline V and J ends were trimmed by 3 bases and 0 bases, with 10 bases remaining between them.